A selection of T cell receptor beta chains follows, all from one sample in a study of T cell repertoires in cytomegalovirus infection. Via MiXCR, TCRdb re-called the reads, giving one row per CDR3 protein. Here the sample spans under 850,000 distinct CDR3 sequences, less than 40% being singletons. The sample comprised PBMCs. Receptors originate from a human donor in good health (CMV status not recorded). Some clones in this sample may be carry-over from other donors' samples. Both conserved end residues are part of each CDR3. Each record gives: clone size, V gene, D gene, J gene, CDR3 length, CDR3 DNA, CDR3 protein. A D gene is named only where the DNA matches it firmly. Clone size is not always given. Where it is, it says once, few, many or a class for expanded clones.

abundance: -; v_gene: TRBV7-9; d_gene: TRBD2; j_gene: TRBJ2-3; len: 16; CDR3nt: TGTGCCAGCAGCCCCGGGGTCGCGGGGGGGCTGGATACGCAGTATTTT; CDR3aa: CASSPGVAGGLDTQYF
abundance: -; v_gene: TRBV6-1; d_gene: TRBD2; j_gene: TRBJ2-1; len: 17; CDR3nt: TGTGCCAGCAGTGAAGGAGCGGCGGGAGCCTCCTACAATGAGCAGTTCTTC; CDR3aa: CASSEGAAGASYNEQFF
abundance: few; v_gene: TRBV10-3; d_gene: -; j_gene: TRBJ2-7; len: 12; CDR3nt: TGTGCCATCAGTGAGTCTCTGTACGAGCAGTACTTC; CDR3aa: CAISESLYEQYF
abundance: many; v_gene: TRBV7-2; d_gene: -; j_gene: TRBJ1-3; len: 17; CDR3nt: TGTGCCAGCAGCTTAGCGTTGAGCAGGGGACCAGGAAACACCATATATTTT; CDR3aa: CASSLALSRGPGNTIYF
abundance: -; v_gene: TRBV28; d_gene: TRBD1; j_gene: TRBJ1-1; len: 15; CDR3nt: TGTGCCAGCAATTCGGGACAGGCGAAAAACACTGAAGCTTTCTTT; CDR3aa: CASNSGQAKNTEAFF
abundance: -; v_gene: TRBV5-1; d_gene: -; j_gene: TRBJ2-7; len: 16; CDR3nt: TGCGCCAGCAGCTTGGCTGTGGGATCAAACTCCTACGAGCAGTACTTC; CDR3aa: CASSLAVGSNSYEQYF
abundance: once; v_gene: TRBV7-6; d_gene: TRBD2; j_gene: TRBJ2-3; len: 16; CDR3nt: TGTGCCAGCAGCTTACGGCTAGCGGGAGATGCGGATACGCAGTATTTT; CDR3aa: CASSLRLAGDADTQYF
abundance: -; v_gene: TRBV27; d_gene: -; j_gene: TRBJ1-3; len: 17; CDR3nt: TGTGCCAGCAGTTTAGACTCTACAGGCACGGCGGGAAACACCATATATTTT; CDR3aa: CASSLDSTGTAGNTIYF
abundance: -; v_gene: TRBV12-3/TRBV12-4; d_gene: -; j_gene: TRBJ1-1; len: 14; CDR3nt: TGTGCCAGCAGTTTAGGAGGGAAGGGGGCTGAAGCTTTCTTT; CDR3aa: CASSLGGKGAEAFF
abundance: many; v_gene: TRBV7-2; d_gene: -; j_gene: TRBJ1-1; len: 15; CDR3nt: TGTGCCAGCAACATTGAGGGTCTTTCTAACACTGAAGCTTTCTTT; CDR3aa: CASNIEGLSNTEAFF
abundance: -; v_gene: TRBV19; d_gene: TRBD1; j_gene: TRBJ2-1; len: 16; CDR3nt: TGTGCCAGTAGTATATTACAGGGGACCATCCACAATGAGCAGTTCTTC; CDR3aa: CASSILQGTIHNEQFF